Listed below are T cell receptor beta chains from one sample, sequenced in a study of vaccination and CD4 T cells after COVID-19. TCRdb re-called the PCR reads with MiXCR, one entry per CDR3 protein. The table records about 15,000 distinct CDR3 sequences, 57% of them present only once. Antigens for these TCRs are unknown. The specimen sequenced was CD4+ T cells from blood, cultured in vitro. Receptors were obtained from a human donor who had recovered from COVID-19. Each CDR3 is given with its conserved first and last residue. The D gene is left open where the match is weak. The size entry is marked missing in some rows and otherwise reads once, few, many or a size class.

J: TRBJ2-7; size: once; D: NA; V: TRBV7-9; CDR3: CASSFRETAEQYF; DNA: TGTGCCAGCAGCTTCCGGGAAACGGCCGAGCAGTACTTC
J: TRBJ1-2; size: NA; D: TRBD1; V: TRBV7-9; CDR3: CASSLATGIKNYGYTF; DNA: TGTGCCAGCAGCTTAGCGACAGGGATAAAGAACTATGGCTACACCTTC
J: TRBJ1-1; size: few; D: NA; V: TRBV28; CDR3: CASSLGRDTEAFF; DNA: TGTGCCAGCAGTTTAGGACGTGACACTGAAGCTTTCTTT
J: TRBJ1-1; size: NA; D: NA; V: TRBV25-1; CDR3: CASSELGRPVEAFF; DNA: TGTGCCAGCAGTGAATTGGGCAGGCCGGTTGAAGCTTTCTTT
J: TRBJ2-3; size: once; D: TRBD2; V: TRBV6-5; CDR3: CASSYSLSGRALTDTQYF; DNA: TGTGCCAGCAGTTACTCGCTTAGCGGGAGGGCATTGACAGATACGCAGTATTTT
J: TRBJ1-2; size: NA; D: TRBD1; V: TRBV10-1; CDR3: CASSDGTGLDGYTF; DNA: TGCGCCAGCAGTGATGGGACAGGGTTGGATGGCTACACCTTC
J: TRBJ1-1; size: NA; D: NA; V: TRBV28; CDR3: CASGVLNTEAFF; DNA: TGTGCCAGCGGTGTCCTGAACACTGAAGCTTTCTTT
J: TRBJ2-2; size: NA; D: NA; V: TRBV20-1; CDR3: CSAPTTRDTGELFF; DNA: TGCAGTGCTCCGACCACGAGGGACACCGGGGAGCTGTTTTTT
J: TRBJ2-2; size: NA; D: NA; V: TRBV7-3; CDR3: CASSRGATGELFF; DNA: TGTGCCAGCAGTAGGGGAGCCACCGGGGAGCTGTTTTTT
J: TRBJ2-3; size: NA; D: NA; V: TRBV4-2; CDR3: CASSQDRALPQYF; DNA: TGTGCCAGCAGCCAAGATAGGGCCCTACCGCAGTATTTT
J: TRBJ2-7; size: NA; D: NA; V: TRBV12-5; CDR3: CASGIGKDRGEQYF; DNA: TGTGCTAGTGGGATTGGTAAGGACCGCGGCGAGCAGTACTTC
J: TRBJ2-2; size: NA; D: TRBD1; V: TRBV5-1; CDR3: CASSLAPTGVTGELFF; DNA: TGCGCCAGCAGCTTGGCCCCGACAGGGGTTACCGGGGAGCTGTTTTTT
J: TRBJ2-4; size: few; D: TRBD2; V: TRBV7-2; CDR3: CASSPGPMGGNIQYF; DNA: TGTGCCAGCAGCCCTGGTCCCATGGGAGGGAACATTCAGTACTTC
J: TRBJ1-1; size: NA; D: NA; V: TRBV12-3/TRBV12-4; CDR3: CASRLGGAGTEAFF; DNA: TGTGCCAGCAGACTTGGGGGGGCAGGCACTGAAGCTTTCTTT
J: TRBJ1-2; size: few; D: TRBD1; V: TRBV24-1; CDR3: CATSDSGTGFYGYTF; DNA: TGTGCCACCAGTGATTCCGGGACAGGGTTCTATGGCTACACCTTC
J: TRBJ1-1; size: few; D: NA; V: TRBV7-8; CDR3: CASSRRGAEAFF; DNA: TGTGCCAGCAGCCGAAGGGGCGCTGAAGCTTTCTTT
J: TRBJ1-1; size: NA; D: NA; V: TRBV7-2; CDR3: CASSRAPRTEAFF; DNA: TGTGCCAGCAGCCGAGCCCCGAGGACTGAAGCTTTCTTT
J: TRBJ1-2; size: NA; D: NA; V: TRBV6-1; CDR3: CASSEASLEWGRWDGYTF; DNA: TGTGCCAGCAGTGAAGCTTCACTCGAATGGGGGCGGTGGGATGGCTACACCTTC
J: TRBJ2-7; size: NA; D: NA; V: TRBV6-2/TRBV6-3; CDR3: CASSYPSADEQYF; DNA: TGTGCCAGCAGTTACCCCAGCGCGGACGAGCAGTACTTC
J: TRBJ1-1; size: few; D: NA; V: TRBV7-2; CDR3: CASSPGTHDTEAFF; DNA: TGTGCCAGCAGCCCAGGGACGCACGACACTGAAGCTTTCTTT
J: TRBJ1-2; size: NA; D: NA; V: TRBV5-8; CDR3: CASSLAGPGGYGYTF; DNA: TGTGCCAGCAGCTTGGCCGGCCCCGGGGGATATGGCTACACCTTC
J: TRBJ1-2; size: NA; D: TRBD1; V: TRBV24-1; CDR3: CATSTGTGALYGYTF; DNA: TGTGCCACCAGTACCGGGACAGGGGCCCTCTATGGCTACACCTTC
J: TRBJ1-5; size: few; D: TRBD1; V: TRBV28; CDR3: CASANLGGSGGSNQPQHF; DNA: TGTGCCAGCGCCAATCTAGGGGGATCAGGGGGGAGCAATCAGCCCCAGCATTTT
J: TRBJ1-2; size: NA; D: NA; V: TRBV6-1; CDR3: CASSEGEARSYGYTF; DNA: TGTGCCAGCAGTGAAGGGGAGGCTCGAAGCTATGGCTACACCTTC
J: TRBJ2-3; size: NA; D: TRBD2; V: TRBV4-2; CDR3: CASSQGRTRAWAQYF; DNA: TGTGCCAGCAGCCAAGGAAGGACTAGGGCTTGGGCGCAGTATTTT
J: TRBJ1-2; size: NA; D: TRBD1; V: TRBV25-1; CDR3: CASSERDRGYGYTF; DNA: TGTGCCAGCAGTGAACGGGACAGGGGCTATGGCTACACCTTC
J: TRBJ1-1; size: few; D: NA; V: TRBV19; CDR3: CASSITEHTEAFF; DNA: TGTGCCAGTAGTATAACAGAGCACACTGAAGCTTTCTTT
J: TRBJ2-3; size: NA; D: TRBD2; V: TRBV20-1; CDR3: CSATGTSGSSDTQYF; DNA: TGCAGTGCTACCGGGACTAGCGGATCGTCAGATACGCAGTATTTT
J: TRBJ1-1; size: NA; D: NA; V: TRBV19; CDR3: CASGDRTEAFF; DNA: TGTGCCAGTGGAGACAGAACTGAAGCTTTCTTT
J: TRBJ1-2; size: few; D: NA; V: TRBV6-5; CDR3: CASSYLGDYGYTF; DNA: TGTGCCAGCAGTTACTTAGGGGACTATGGCTACACCTTC
J: TRBJ1-3; size: NA; D: NA; V: TRBV5-1; CDR3: CASSLGDTIYF; DNA: TGCGCCAGCAGCTTGGGGGACACCATATATTTT
J: TRBJ2-7; size: NA; D: NA; V: TRBV4-2; CDR3: CASSQDLPSYEQYF; DNA: TGTGCCAGCAGCCAAGATTTGCCTTCCTACGAGCAGTACTTC
J: TRBJ2-4; size: NA; D: NA; V: TRBV28; CDR3: CASSLFGARGIQYF; DNA: TGTGCCAGCAGTTTATTTGGGGCGCGAGGCATTCAGTACTTC
J: TRBJ1-1; size: NA; D: NA; V: TRBV7-9; CDR3: CASSSFVTIHTEAFF; DNA: TGTGCCAGCAGCTCTTTCGTTACAATCCACACTGAAGCTTTCTTT
J: TRBJ2-1; size: once; D: TRBD2; V: TRBV3-1; CDR3: CASGHSGSLMNEQFF; DNA: TGTGCCAGCGGGCATAGCGGGAGTTTAATGAATGAGCAGTTCTTC
J: TRBJ1-2; size: NA; D: NA; V: TRBV7-2; CDR3: CASSSRQIYGYTF; DNA: TGTGCCAGCAGCTCTAGACAGATCTATGGCTACACCTTC
J: TRBJ2-3; size: NA; D: NA; V: TRBV5-4; CDR3: CASSPPGSDTQYF; DNA: TGTGCCAGCAGCCCCCCGGGTTCAGATACGCAGTATTTT
J: TRBJ2-3; size: NA; D: TRBD2; V: TRBV7-8; CDR3: CASSLSGITTDTQYF; DNA: TGTGCCAGCAGCTTAAGCGGGATTACCACAGATACGCAGTATTTT
J: TRBJ1-1; size: NA; D: TRBD1; V: TRBV6-1; CDR3: CASSQSGQRWTEAFF; DNA: TGTGCCAGCAGCCAGTCGGGACAGCGATGGACTGAAGCTTTCTTT
J: TRBJ1-6; size: NA; D: NA; V: TRBV5-1; CDR3: CASRLFRGESSPLHF; DNA: TGCGCCAGCCGACTTTTCAGGGGAGAGAGTTCACCCCTCCACTTT
J: TRBJ1-5; size: NA; D: NA; V: TRBV12-3/TRBV12-4; CDR3: CASSLDQTDQPQHF; DNA: TGTGCCAGCAGTTTAGACCAGACTGATCAGCCCCAGCATTTT
J: TRBJ1-2; size: NA; D: NA; V: TRBV20-1; CDR3: CSALGGDYYGYTF; DNA: TGCAGTGCTCTTGGGGGAGATTACTATGGCTACACCTTC
J: TRBJ2-1; size: NA; D: NA; V: TRBV6-2/TRBV6-3; CDR3: CASSTSTGVRYNEQFF; DNA: TGTGCCAGCAGCACCTCGACGGGGGTGAGATACAATGAGCAGTTCTTC
J: TRBJ1-1; size: NA; D: NA; V: TRBV15; CDR3: CATGRALNTEAFF; DNA: TGTGCCACCGGGAGGGCGTTGAACACTGAAGCTTTCTTT
J: TRBJ1-5; size: NA; D: TRBD1; V: TRBV4-1; CDR3: CASSSGQGASQPQHF; DNA: TGCGCCAGCAGCTCGGGACAGGGGGCAAGTCAGCCCCAGCATTTT
J: TRBJ1-1; size: NA; D: NA; V: TRBV20-1; CDR3: CSARTGVAEAFF; DNA: TGCAGTGCTAGGACGGGGGTCGCTGAAGCTTTCTTT
J: TRBJ2-5; size: NA; D: NA; V: TRBV4-2; CDR3: CASSSKGGGTQYF; DNA: TGTGCCAGCAGCTCCAAGGGGGGCGGGACCCAGTACTTC
J: TRBJ2-7; size: NA; D: NA; V: TRBV5-8; CDR3: CASTSFGEQYF; DNA: TGTGCCAGCACCTCATTTGGCGAGCAGTACTTC
J: TRBJ2-1; size: NA; D: NA; V: TRBV6-1; CDR3: CASSRGEGVINEQFF; DNA: TGTGCCAGCAGTAGAGGGGAGGGGGTTATCAATGAGCAGTTCTTC
J: TRBJ2-7; size: NA; D: NA; V: TRBV12-5; CDR3: CASGLGQRYEQYF; DNA: TGTGCTAGTGGTTTGGGGCAGCGTTACGAGCAGTACTTC
J: TRBJ2-7; size: NA; D: NA; V: TRBV7-2; CDR3: CASSLDGGPYEQYF; DNA: TGTGCCAGCAGCTTAGATGGGGGGCCCTACGAGCAGTACTTC
J: TRBJ1-2; size: few; D: NA; V: TRBV6-1; CDR3: CASTMSGGLQGGYTF; DNA: TGTGCCAGCACAATGAGCGGGGGACTCCAGGGTGGCTACACCTTC
J: TRBJ2-2; size: few; D: NA; V: TRBV24-1; CDR3: CATSDSTGYTGELFF; DNA: TGTGCCACCAGTGATTCGACAGGATACACCGGGGAGCTGTTTTTT